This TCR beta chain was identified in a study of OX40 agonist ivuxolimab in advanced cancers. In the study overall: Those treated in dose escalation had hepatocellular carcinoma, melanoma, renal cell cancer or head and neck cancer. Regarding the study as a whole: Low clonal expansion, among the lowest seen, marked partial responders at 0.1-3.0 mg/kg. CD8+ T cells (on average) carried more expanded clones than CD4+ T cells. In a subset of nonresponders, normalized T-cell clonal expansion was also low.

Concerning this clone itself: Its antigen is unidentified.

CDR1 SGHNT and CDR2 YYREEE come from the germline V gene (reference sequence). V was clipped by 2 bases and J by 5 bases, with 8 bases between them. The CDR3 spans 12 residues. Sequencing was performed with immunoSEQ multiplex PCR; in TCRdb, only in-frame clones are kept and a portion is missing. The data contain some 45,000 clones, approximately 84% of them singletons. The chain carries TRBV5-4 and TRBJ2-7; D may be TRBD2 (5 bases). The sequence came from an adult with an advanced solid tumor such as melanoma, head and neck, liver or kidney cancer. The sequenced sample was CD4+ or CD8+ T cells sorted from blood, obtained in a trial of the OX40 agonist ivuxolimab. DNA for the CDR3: TGTGCCAGCAGCTTCCCCGGGGACGAGCAGTACTTC. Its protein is CASSFPGDEQYF.